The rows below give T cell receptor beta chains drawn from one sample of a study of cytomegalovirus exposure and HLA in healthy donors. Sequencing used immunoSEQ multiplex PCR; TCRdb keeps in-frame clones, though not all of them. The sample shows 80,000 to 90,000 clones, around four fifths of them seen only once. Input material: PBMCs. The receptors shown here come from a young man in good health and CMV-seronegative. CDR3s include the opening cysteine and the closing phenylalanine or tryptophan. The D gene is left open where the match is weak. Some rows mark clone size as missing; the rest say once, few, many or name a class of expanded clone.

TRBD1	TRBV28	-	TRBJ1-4	CASSYRQGAEEKLFF	TGTGCCAGCAGTTACCGACAGGGGGCGGAGGAAAAACTGTTTTTT
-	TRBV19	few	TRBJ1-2	CASTTNINYGYTF	TGTGCCAGTACTACCAATATCAACTATGGCTACACCTTC
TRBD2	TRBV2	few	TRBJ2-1	CASSYLGLAETSGQFF	TGTGCCAGCAGCTACCTCGGACTAGCGGAAACTTCCGGGCAGTTCTTC
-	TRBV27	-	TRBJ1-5	CASSRGGNQPQHF	TGTGCCAGCAGCCGAGGGGGTAATCAGCCCCAGCATTTT
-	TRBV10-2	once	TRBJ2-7	CASSDFSPALEPYEQYF	TGCGCCAGCAGTGATTTTTCCCCCGCCCTAGAACCCTACGAGCAGTACTTC
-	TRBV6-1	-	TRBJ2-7	CASSEWSYEQYF	TGTGCCAGCAGTGAATGGAGCTACGAGCAGTACTTC
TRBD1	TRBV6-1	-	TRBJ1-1	CASSEQRQGNTEAFF	TGTGCCAGCAGTGAACAGAGACAGGGGAACACTGAAGCTTTCTTT
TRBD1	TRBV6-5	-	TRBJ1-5	CASRAGQGANQPQHF	TGTGCCAGCAGGGCCGGACAGGGGGCGAATCAGCCCCAGCATTTT
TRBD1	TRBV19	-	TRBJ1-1	CASSIRDRDYPEAFF	TGTGCCAGTAGTATAAGGGACAGGGATTACCCTGAAGCTTTCTTT
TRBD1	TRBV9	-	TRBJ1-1	CASSVSPGQGVTFF	TGTGCCAGCAGCGTATCACCGGGACAGGGCGTAACTTTCTTT